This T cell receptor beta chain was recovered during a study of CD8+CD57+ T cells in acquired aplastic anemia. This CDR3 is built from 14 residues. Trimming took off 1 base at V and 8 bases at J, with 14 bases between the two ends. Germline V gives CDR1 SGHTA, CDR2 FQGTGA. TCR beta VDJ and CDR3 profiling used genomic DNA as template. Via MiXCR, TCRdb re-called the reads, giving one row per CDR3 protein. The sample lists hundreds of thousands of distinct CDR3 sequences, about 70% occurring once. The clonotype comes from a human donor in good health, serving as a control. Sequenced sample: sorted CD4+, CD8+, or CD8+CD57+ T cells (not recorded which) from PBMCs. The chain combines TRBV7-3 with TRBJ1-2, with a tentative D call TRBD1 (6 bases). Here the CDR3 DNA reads TGTGCCAGCAGCTTAAAGGGGACAAGCTCCGGCTACACCTTC. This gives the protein CASSLKGTSSGYTF.